This entry is about one T cell receptor (beta chain). These data come from a study of T cells in Graves' hyperthyroidism and ophthalmopathy. Patients were aged 18 to 65, had disease duration under 2 months, and had newly diagnosed hyperthyroidism. Clinical symptoms, serum thyroxine, TRAb, thyroid ultrasound and orbital computed tomography established diagnosis. The source material, RNA transcripts, was used to amplify TCR beta CDR3 regions. A first-round RT-PCR of the TCR CDR3 used the HTBI primer set. Using its own MiXCR run on the multiplex PCR reads, TCRdb lists one record per CDR3 protein. This table holds 75,000 to 100,000 distinct CDR3 sequences, roughly 37% found once. This CDR3 is 15 amino acids long. CDR1 and CDR2 (germline): MGHDK, SYGVNS. With V trimmed by 0 bases and J by 3 bases, 4 bases remained unmatched.

The receptor was derived from a woman aged 25-40 years with Graves' hyperthyroidism. The sequencing sample was made of peripheral blood or thyroid tissue (not recorded which). The chain joins TRBV25-1 to TRBJ1-1, with TRBD1 matching 7 bases. CDR3 DNA sequence: TGTGCCAGCAGTGAATATCGTCAGGGGGACACTGAAGCTTTCTTT. It translates to CASSEYRQGDTEAFF. Drawing the rest from reference TRBV25-1 and TRBJ1-1, the complete variable domain is EADIYQTPRYLVIGTGKKITLECSQTMGHDKMYWYQQDPGMELHLIHYSYGVNSTEKGDLSSESTVSRIRTEHFPLTLESARPSHTSQYLCASSEYRQGDTEAFFGQGTRLTVV.